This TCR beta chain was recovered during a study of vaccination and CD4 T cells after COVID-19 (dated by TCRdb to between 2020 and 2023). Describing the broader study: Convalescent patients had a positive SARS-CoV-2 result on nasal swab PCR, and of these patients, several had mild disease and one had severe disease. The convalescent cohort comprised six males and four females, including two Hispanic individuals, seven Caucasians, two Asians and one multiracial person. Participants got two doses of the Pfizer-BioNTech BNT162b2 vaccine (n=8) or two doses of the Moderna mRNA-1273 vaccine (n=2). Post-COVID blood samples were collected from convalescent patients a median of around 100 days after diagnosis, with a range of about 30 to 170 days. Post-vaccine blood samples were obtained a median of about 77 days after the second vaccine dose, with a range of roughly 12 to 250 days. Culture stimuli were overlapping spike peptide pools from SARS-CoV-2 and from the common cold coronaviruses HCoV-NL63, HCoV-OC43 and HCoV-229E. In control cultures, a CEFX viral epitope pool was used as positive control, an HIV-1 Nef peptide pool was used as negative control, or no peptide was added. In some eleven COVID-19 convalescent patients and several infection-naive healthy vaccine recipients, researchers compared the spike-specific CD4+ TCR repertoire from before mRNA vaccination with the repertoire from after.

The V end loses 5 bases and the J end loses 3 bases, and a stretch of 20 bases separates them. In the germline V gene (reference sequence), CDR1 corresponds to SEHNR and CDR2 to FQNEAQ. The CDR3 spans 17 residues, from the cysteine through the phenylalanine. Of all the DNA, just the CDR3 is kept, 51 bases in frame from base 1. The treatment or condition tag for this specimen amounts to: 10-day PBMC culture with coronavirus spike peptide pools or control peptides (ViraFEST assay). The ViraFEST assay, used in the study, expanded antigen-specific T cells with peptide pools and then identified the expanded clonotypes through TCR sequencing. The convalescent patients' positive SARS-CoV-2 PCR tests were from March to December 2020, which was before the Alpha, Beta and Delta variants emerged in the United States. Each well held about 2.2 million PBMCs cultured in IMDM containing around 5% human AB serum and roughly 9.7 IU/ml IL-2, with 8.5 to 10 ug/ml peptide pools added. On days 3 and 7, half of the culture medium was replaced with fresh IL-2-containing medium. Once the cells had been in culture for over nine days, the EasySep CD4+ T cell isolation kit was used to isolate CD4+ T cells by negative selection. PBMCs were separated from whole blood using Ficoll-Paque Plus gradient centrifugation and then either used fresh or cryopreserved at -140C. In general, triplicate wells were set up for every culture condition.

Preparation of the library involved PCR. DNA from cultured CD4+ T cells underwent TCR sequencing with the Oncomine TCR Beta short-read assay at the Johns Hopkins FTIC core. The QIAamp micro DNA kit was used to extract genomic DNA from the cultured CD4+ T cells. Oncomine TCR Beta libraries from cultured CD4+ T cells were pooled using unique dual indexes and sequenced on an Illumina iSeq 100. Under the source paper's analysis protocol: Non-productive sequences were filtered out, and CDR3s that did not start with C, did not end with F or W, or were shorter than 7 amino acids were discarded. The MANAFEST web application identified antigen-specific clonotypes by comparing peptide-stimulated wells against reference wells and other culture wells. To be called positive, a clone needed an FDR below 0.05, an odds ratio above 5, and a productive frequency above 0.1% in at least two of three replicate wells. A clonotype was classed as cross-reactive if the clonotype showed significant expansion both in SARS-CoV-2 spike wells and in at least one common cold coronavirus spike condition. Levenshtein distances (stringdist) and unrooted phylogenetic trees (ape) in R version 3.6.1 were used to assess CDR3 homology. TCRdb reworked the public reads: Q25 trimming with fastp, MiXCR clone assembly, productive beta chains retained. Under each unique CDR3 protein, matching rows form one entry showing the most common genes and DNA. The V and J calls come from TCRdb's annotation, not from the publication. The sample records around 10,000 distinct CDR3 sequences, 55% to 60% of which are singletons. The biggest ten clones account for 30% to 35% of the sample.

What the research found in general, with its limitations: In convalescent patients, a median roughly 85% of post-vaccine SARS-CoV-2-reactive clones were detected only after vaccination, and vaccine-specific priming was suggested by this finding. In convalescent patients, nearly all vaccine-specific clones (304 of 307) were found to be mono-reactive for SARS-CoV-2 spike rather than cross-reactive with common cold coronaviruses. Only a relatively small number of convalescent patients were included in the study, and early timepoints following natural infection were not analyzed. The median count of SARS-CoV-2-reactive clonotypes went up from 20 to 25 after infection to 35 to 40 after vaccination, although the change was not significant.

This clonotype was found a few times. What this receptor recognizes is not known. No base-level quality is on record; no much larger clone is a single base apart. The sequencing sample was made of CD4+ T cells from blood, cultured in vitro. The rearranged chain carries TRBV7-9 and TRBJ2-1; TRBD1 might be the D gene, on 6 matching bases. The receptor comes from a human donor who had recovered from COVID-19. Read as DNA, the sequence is TGTGCCAGCAGCCATAGGCTCCCGGGACATAGCTACAATGAGCAGTTCTTC. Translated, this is CASSHRLPGHSYNEQFF.